The 22 T cell receptor beta chains reported below all come from one sample, sequenced in a study of blood T cells in healthy people across ages. Through a sample-barcoded 5' primer and a J-beta primer mix, a second PCR was run for 7 to 11 cycles. TCRdb recomputed calls from the 5' RACE reads with MiXCR, one row per CDR3 protein. The sample yields roughly 550,000 distinct CDR3 sequences, more than 20% seen once. This same sample was also part of a study on T cells of mothers and their children.

Sequencing was carried out using blood. The receptor source for this set is a boy aged 5-17 years in good health.

This clonotype was picked up one time. The chain couples TRBV4-1 to TRBJ2-7; D is undetermined. Germline V lookup: CDR1 MGHRA, CDR2 YSYEKL. Trimming took off 0 bases at V and 3 bases at J, with 9 bases between the two ends. CDR3 length equals 14 residues. The CDR3 region is CASSQDLGYYEQYF. The CDR3 region has the DNA TGCGCCAGCAGCCAAGATCTAGGGTACTACGAGCAGTACTTC.

This clonotype was recorded a few times. V usage is TRBV6-8 and J usage is TRBJ2-7; 8 nucleotides line up with TRBD1. The CDR3 runs 14 residues. The trim removed 6 bases at V and 5 bases at J, leaving 9 bases unmatched. From germline, CDR1 is MNHGY and CDR2 SAAAGT. CDR3 sequence reads: CASSLTTGVNEQYF. CDR3 nucleotide sequence: TGTGCCAGCAGCCTTACGACAGGGGTCAACGAGCAGTACTTC.

This chain connects TRBV11-2 to TRBJ2-5; perhaps TRBD1 as D (6 bases). Germline V gives CDR1 SGHAT, CDR2 FQNNGV. The CDR3 length is 15 residues. Trimming took off 2 bases at V and 5 bases at J, with 15 bases between the two ends. CDR3 loop: CASSLLQGYGETQYF. The CDR3 nucleotides are TGTGCCAGCAGCTTACTCCAGGGGTATGGGGAGACCCAGTACTTC. Full variable domain (outside the CDR3, taken from reference TRBV11-2 and TRBJ2-5): EAGVAQSPRYKIIEKRQSVAFWCNPISGHATLYWYQQILGQGPKLLIQFQNNGVVDDSQLPKDRFSAERLKGVDSTLKIQPAKLEDSAVYLCASSLLQGYGETQYFGPGTRLLVL.

Only a few counts were recorded for this clonotype. The chain has TRBV12-3 or TRBV12-4 and TRBJ2-2, with D tentatively TRBD2 (7 bases). V was cut by 7 bases and J by 7 bases, with 25 bases left in between. This CDR3 has 17 amino acids. This CDR3 is CASTPWAGASSGGELFF. For the CDR3, the DNA is TGTGCCAGCACCCCTTGGGCGGGGGCCTCATCAGGCGGGGAGCTGTTTTTT.

The chain has TRBV27 and TRBJ2-1, with 7 bases identical to TRBD1. Germline V gene lookup returns CDR1 MNHEY and CDR2 SMNVEV (reference sequence). The trim removed 7 bases at V and 8 bases at J, leaving 20 bases unmatched. This CDR3 has 17 residues. CDR3 protein: CASTGFGVARQGDEQFF. DNA for the CDR3: TGTGCCAGCACCGGATTCGGGGTTGCCAGACAGGGCGATGAGCAGTTCTTC.

The V and J genes are TRBV29-1 and TRBJ1-2; 7 bases agree with TRBD1. With 2 bases clipped from V and 8 bases from J, the junction kept 8 bases outside the gene matches. The CDR3 spans 13 residues. Looked up from germline, CDR1 is SQVTM and CDR2 is ANQGSEA. The CDR3 DNA reads as TGCAGCGTTGAAAGGGACAGCGATAGGGGCTACACCTTC. It yields the protein CSVERDSDRGYTF.

This clonotype showed up just a few times. The chain joins TRBV20-1 to TRBJ2-1, with 8 bases that match TRBD1. The CDR3 runs 15 residues. The germline V gene has CDR1 DFQATT and CDR2 SNEGSKA (reference sequence). Trimming cost V 3 bases and J 3 bases; bases outside gene matches: 7. CDR3: CSASPETGDYNEQFF. The CDR3 DNA reads TGCAGTGCTAGTCCAGAGACAGGGGACTACAATGAGCAGTTCTTC.

This clonotype was recorded at least ten times. This rearrangement joins TRBV15 to TRBJ2-5; maybe TRBD1 (6 bases). Germline V gene lookup returns CDR1 LNHNV and CDR2 YYDKDF (reference sequence). This CDR3 has 16 amino acids. V was cut by 1 base and J by 3 bases, with 15 bases left in between. The CDR3 protein is CATSRAQGRLEETQYF. CDR3 nucleotides: TGTGCCACCAGCAGAGCACAGGGAAGATTGGAAGAGACCCAGTACTTC. The variable domain in full, with the rest retrieved from reference TRBV15 and TRBJ2-5, is DAMVIQNPRYQVTQFGKPVTLSCSQTLNHNVMYWYQQKSSQAPKLLFHYYDKDFNNEADTPDNFQSRRPNTSFCFLDIRSPGLGDTAMYLCATSRAQGRLEETQYFGPGTRLLVL.

This clonotype was detected only a few times. The gene calls are TRBV12-3 or TRBV12-4 and TRBJ2-5; D remains unclear. Gene TRBJ2-1 matches the end of the DNA better, so the J call may be wrong. The CDR3 length is 15 residues. Written as DNA, the CDR3 is TGTGCCAGCAGTTTAAACCCCAGAGTGCTCAATGAGCAGTTCTTC. This sequence encodes CASSLNPRVLNEQFF.

The sample holds a few counts of this clonotype. The chain is built from TRBV9 and TRBJ1-4, with D possibly matching TRBD1 (5 bases). The CDR3 consists of 14 residues. Germline V lookup: CDR1 SGDLS, CDR2 YYNGEE. V was shortened by 5 bases and J by 1 base, with 9 bases between the two germline ends. The CDR3 reads CASSDSLTNEKLFF. CDR3 coding DNA: TGTGCCAGCAGTGACAGTCTAACTAATGAAAAACTGTTTTTT. Full variable domain (outside the CDR3, taken from reference TRBV9 and TRBJ1-4): DSGVTQTPKHLITATGQRVTLRCSPRSGDLSVYWYQQSLDQGLQFLIQYYNGEERAKGNILERFSAQQFPDLHSELNLSSLELGDSALYFCASSDSLTNEKLFFGSGTQLSVL.

This clonotype appeared a few times. The chain links TRBV7-9 to TRBJ2-7; D ambiguous. The CDR3 spans 16 residues. V lost 2 bases and J lost 0, with 14 bases in between. Germline CDR1 is SEHNR and CDR2 is FQNEAQ (reference sequence). CDR3 sequence (DNA): TGTGCCAGCAGCTTAATCGCGCAAACTTACTCCTACGAGCAGTACTTC. Amino acid sequence: CASSLIAQTYSYEQYF.

This clonotype turned up a few times. The chain combines TRBV2 with TRBJ2-2; D possibly corresponds to TRBD2 (5 bases). The CDR3 length is 13 residues. CDR1 and CDR2 from the germline V gene are SNHLY and FYNNEI. V was shortened by 4 bases and J by 5 bases, with 8 bases between the two germline ends. The CDR3 region has the DNA TGTGCCAGCAGTGTCGGGGTAACCGGGGAGCTGTTTTTT. Amino acids: CASSVGVTGELFF.

The CDR3 DNA is TGTGCCAGCAGCTTAACCCCCTGGGTTGCAGATACGCAGTATTTT. Translated, it gives CASSLTPWVADTQYF. The chain couples TRBV7-2 to TRBJ2-3; D gene uncertain. The CDR3 is made up of 15 amino acids. Trimming stripped 2 bases from V and 4 bases from J, with 13 bases between. From germline, CDR1 is SGHTA and CDR2 FQGNSA.

This clonotype was counted only a few times. The rearrangement uses TRBV20-1 and TRBJ2-7; 10 bases line up with TRBD2. The CDR3 loop spans 13 amino acids. With V trimmed by 6 bases and J by 2 bases, 4 bases remained unmatched. Germline assignment: CDR1 DFQATT and CDR2 SNEGSKA (reference sequence). CDR3 in DNA: TGCAGTGCGCGGACTAGCGGCGCCTACGAGCAGTACTTC. It specifies CSARTSGAYEQYF.

This clonotype was recorded a few times. V gene TRBV12-5 combines with J gene TRBJ2-1, with 8 bases fitting TRBD1. CDR1 LGHNT and CDR2 FRNRAP come from the germline V gene. Trimming cost V 1 base and J 4 bases; bases outside gene matches: 15. The CDR3 spans 19 residues. The chain's CDR3 is CASGLAPFSDRGFYNEQFF. CDR3 nucleotides: TGTGCTAGTGGTTTGGCCCCCTTCTCCGACAGGGGTTTTTACAATGAGCAGTTCTTC.

This clonotype was detected a few times. The V call is TRBV4-1, the J call TRBJ2-7, with D perhaps TRBD2 (6 bases). This CDR3 is built from 16 residues. The germline V gene has CDR1 MGHRA and CDR2 YSYEKL. Trimming removed 0 bases from V and 4 bases from J, with 16 bases in between. For the CDR3, the DNA is TGCGCCAGCAGCCAAGAGAAGCGCGGGATAGGTTACGAGCAGTACTTC. The encoded protein is CASSQEKRGIGYEQYF.

A word on this clonotype: One junction end does not reproduce the germline sequence, and a read error may be involved. This chain links TRBV29-1 with TRBJ2-6; D call uncertain. CDR1 is SQVTM and CDR2 is ANQGSEA in the germline V gene. The CDR3 spans 15 residues. CDR3 nucleotide sequence: TGCAGCGCTGAAGATCTGGAATCTGGGGCCAACGTCCTGACTTTC. Amino acids: CSAEDLESGANVLTF. Looking up the rest from reference TRBV29-1 and TRBJ2-6 gives the full variable domain: SAVISQKPSRDICQRGTSLTIQCQVDSQVTMMFWYRQQPGQSLTLIATANQGSEATYESGFVIDKFPISRPNLTFSTLTVSNMSPEDSSIYLCSAEDLESGANVLTFGAGSRLTVL.

This clonotype was counted a few times. The chain employs TRBV6-5 and TRBJ1-5, with D maybe TRBD1 (5 bases). The germline V gene has CDR1 MNHEY and CDR2 SVGAGI. Trimming cost V 0 bases and J 6 bases, with 9 bases left between them. The CDR3 totals 14 residues. The CDR3 coding sequence is TGTGCCAGCAGTTACTCGGGGGGGTTTCAGCCCCAGCATTTT. This codes for CASSYSGGFQPQHF.

The V gene is TRBV4-3, the J gene TRBJ2-5; D is undetermined. The assigned J gene may be wrong: the sequence end matches TRBJ2-1 better. CDR1 is LGHNA and CDR2 is YSLEER in the germline V gene. The CDR3 runs to 12 residues. The CDR3 DNA reads as TGCGCCAGCAGCCCGAATCAGGATGAGCAGTTCTTC. It is translated as CASSPNQDEQFF.

This chain connects TRBV9 to TRBJ2-1, with D maybe TRBD1 (6 bases). CDR1 and CDR2 (germline): SGDLS, YYNGEE. This CDR3 spans 15 amino acids. Trimming stripped 4 bases from V and 0 bases from J, with 11 bases between. In nucleotides, the CDR3 is TGTGCCAGCAGCCCCCGGGACACCTCCTACAATGAGCAGTTCTTC. Translating gives CASSPRDTSYNEQFF.

This clonotype was seen only a few times. The chain combines TRBV18 with TRBJ2-4; 9 bases map to TRBD1. V gave up 3 bases and J gave up 2 bases; unmatched junction bases: 5. The CDR3 covers 16 residues. CDR1 KGHSH and CDR2 LQKENI come from the germline V gene. The CDR3 here is CASSPRQGVTKNIQYF. The CDR3 coding sequence is TGTGCCAGCTCACCGCGACAGGGGGTCACCAAAAACATTCAGTACTTC.

The V gene is TRBV5-1, the J gene TRBJ2-1; tentatively, D is TRBD2 (5 bases). The CDR3 has 15 amino acids. In germline, CDR1 is SGHRS, CDR2 YFSETQ. The germline V and J ends were trimmed by 7 bases and 0 bases, with 14 bases remaining between them. This CDR3 is CASASGGYSYNEQFF. In nucleotides, the CDR3 is TGCGCCAGCGCTTCGGGCGGGTACTCCTACAATGAGCAGTTCTTC.